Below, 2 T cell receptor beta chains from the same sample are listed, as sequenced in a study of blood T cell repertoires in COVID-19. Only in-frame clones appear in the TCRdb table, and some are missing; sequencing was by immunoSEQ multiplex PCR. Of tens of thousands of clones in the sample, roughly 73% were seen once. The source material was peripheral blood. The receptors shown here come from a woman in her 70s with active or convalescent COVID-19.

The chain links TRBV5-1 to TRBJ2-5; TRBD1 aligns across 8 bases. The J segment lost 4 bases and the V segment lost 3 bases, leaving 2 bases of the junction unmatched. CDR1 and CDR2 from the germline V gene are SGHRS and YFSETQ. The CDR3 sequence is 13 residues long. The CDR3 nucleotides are TGCGCCAGCAGCTGGACAGGGTCAGAGACCCAGTACTTC. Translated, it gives CASSWTGSETQYF.

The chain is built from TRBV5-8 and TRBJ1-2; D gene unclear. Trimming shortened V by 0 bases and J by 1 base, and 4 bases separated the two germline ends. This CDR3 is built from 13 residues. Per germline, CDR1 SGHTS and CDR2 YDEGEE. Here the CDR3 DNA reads TGTGCCAGCAGCTTGGGACATAACTATGGCTACACCTTC. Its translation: CASSLGHNYGYTF.